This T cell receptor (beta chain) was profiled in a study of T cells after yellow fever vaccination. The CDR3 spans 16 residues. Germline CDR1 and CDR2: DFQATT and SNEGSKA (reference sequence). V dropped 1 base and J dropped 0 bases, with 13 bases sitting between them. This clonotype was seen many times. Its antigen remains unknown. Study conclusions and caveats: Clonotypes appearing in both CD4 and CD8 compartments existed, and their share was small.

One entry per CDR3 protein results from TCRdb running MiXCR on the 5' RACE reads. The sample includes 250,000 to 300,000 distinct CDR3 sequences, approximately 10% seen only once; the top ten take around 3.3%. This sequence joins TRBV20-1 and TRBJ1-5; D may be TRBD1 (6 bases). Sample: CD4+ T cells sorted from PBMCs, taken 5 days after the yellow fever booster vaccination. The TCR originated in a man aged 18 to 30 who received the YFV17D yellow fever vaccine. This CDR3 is CSARVFRGASNQPQHF. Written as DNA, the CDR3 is TGCAGTGCTAGAGTATTCCGGGGGGCTAGCAATCAGCCCCAGCATTTT.